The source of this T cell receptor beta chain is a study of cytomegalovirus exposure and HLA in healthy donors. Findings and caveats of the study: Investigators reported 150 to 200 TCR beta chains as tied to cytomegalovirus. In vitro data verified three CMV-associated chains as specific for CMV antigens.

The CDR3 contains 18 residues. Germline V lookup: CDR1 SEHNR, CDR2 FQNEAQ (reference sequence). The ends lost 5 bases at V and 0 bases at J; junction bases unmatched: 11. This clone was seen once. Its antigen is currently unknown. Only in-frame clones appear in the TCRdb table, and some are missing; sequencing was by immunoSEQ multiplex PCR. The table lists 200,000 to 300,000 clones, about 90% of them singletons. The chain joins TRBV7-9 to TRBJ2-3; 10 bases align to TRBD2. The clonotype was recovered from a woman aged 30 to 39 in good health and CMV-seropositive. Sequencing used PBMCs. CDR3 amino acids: CASSLGLAGDFSTDTQYF. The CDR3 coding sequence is TGTGCCAGCAGCCTCGGGCTAGCGGGAGACTTTAGCACAGATACGCAGTATTTT. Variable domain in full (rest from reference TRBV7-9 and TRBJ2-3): DTGVSQNPRHKITKRGQNVTFRCDPISEHNRLYWYRQTLGQGPEFLTYFQNEAQLEKSRLLSDRFSAERPKGSFSTLEIQRTEQGDSAMYLCASSLGLAGDFSTDTQYFGPGTRLTVL.